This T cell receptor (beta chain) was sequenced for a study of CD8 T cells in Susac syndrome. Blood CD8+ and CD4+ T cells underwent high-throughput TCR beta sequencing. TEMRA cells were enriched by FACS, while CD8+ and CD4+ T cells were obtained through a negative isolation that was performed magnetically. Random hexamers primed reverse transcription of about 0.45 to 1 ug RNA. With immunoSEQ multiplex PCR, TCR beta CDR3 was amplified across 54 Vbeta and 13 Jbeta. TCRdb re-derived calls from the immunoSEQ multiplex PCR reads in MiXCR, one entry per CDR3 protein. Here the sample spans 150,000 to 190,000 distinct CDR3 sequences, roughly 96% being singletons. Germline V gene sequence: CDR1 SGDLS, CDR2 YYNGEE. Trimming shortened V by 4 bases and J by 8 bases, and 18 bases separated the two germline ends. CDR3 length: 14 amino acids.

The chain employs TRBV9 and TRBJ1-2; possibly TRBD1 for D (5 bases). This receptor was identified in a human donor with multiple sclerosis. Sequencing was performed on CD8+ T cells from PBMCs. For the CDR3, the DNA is TGTGCCAGCAGCCCACCGCGGGGGTCTGGGGGCTACACCTTC. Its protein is CASSPPRGSGGYTF.